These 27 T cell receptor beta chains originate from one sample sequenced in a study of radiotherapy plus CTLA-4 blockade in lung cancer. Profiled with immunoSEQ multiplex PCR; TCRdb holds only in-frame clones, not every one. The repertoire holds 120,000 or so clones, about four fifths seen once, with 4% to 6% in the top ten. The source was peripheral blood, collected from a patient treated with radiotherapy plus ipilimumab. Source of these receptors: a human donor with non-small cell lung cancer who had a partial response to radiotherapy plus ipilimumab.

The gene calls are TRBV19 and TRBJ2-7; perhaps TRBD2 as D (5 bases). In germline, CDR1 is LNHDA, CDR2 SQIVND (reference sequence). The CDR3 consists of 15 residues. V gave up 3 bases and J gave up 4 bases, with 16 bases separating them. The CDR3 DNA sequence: TGTGCCAGTAGTATGGTTTGGGAGTTCGGGTACGAGCAGTACTTC. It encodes CASSMVWEFGYEQYF.

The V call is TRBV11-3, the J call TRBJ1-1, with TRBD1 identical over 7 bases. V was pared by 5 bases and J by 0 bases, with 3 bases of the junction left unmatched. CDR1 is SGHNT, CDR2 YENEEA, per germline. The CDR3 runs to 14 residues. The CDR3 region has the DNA TGTGCCAGCAGCCTTACAGGGGTGAACACTGAAGCTTTCTTT. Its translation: CASSLTGVNTEAFF.

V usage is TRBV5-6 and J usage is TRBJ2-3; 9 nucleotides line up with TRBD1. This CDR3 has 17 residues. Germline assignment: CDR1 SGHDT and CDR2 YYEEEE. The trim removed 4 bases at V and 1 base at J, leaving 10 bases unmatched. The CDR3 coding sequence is TGTGCCAGCAGCAAGAGCGGGACAGGGACCCGCACAGATACGCAGTATTTT. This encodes CASSKSGTGTRTDTQYF.

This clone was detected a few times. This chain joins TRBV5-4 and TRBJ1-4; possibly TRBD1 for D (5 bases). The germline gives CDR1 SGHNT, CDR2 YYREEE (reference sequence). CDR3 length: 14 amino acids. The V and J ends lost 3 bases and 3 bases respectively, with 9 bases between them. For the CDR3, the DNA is TGTGCCAGCAGCTCTCAGGGTCCTAATGAAAAACTGTTTTTT. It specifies CASSSQGPNEKLFF.

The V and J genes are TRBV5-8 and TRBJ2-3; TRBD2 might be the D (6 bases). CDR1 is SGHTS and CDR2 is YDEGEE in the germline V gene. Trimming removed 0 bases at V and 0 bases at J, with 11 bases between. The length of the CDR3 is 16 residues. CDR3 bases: TGTGCCAGCAGCTTGGGACTAGTGCATAGCACAGATACGCAGTATTTT. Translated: CASSLGLVHSTDTQYF.

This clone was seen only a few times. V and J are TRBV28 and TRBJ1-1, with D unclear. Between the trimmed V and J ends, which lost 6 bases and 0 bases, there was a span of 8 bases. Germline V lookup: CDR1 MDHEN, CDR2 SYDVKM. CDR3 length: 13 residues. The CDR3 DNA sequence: TGTGCCAGCAGCAAAGAGATGAACACTGAAGCTTTCTTT. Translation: CASSKEMNTEAFF.

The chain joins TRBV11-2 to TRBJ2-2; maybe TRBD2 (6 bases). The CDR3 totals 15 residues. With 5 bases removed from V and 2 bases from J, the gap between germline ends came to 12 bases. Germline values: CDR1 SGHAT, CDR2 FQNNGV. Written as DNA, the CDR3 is TGTGCCAGCAGCGCGGGACTTATTAACACCGGGGAGCTGTTTTTT. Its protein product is CASSAGLINTGELFF.

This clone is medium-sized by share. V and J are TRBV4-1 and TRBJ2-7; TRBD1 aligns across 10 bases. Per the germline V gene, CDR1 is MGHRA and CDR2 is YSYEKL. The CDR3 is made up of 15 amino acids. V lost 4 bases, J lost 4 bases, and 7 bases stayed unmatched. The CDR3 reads CASSLGTGVLYEQYV. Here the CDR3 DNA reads TGCGCCAGCAGCCTAGGGACAGGGGTTTTGTACGAGCAGTACGTC.

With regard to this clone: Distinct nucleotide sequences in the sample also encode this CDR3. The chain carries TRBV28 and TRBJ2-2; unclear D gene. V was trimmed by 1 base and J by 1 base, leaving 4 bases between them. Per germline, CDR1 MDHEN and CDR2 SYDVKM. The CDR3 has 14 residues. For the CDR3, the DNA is TGTGCCAGCAGTTTATCAGGGAACACCGGGGAGCTGTTTTTT. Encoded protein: CASSLSGNTGELFF.

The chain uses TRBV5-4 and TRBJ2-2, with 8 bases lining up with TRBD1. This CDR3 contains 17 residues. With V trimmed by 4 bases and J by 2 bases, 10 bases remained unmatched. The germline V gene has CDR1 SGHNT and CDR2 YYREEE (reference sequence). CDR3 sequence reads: CASSTSTGVINTGELFF. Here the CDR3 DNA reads TGTGCCAGCAGCACGTCGACAGGGGTCATTAACACCGGGGAGCTGTTTTTT.

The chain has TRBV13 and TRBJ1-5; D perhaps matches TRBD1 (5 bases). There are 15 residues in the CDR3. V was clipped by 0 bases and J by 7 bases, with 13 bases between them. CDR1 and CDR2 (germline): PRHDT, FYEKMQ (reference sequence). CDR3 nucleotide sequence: TGTGCCAGCAGCTTAGGTCCGCGGGGCGGACAGCCCCAGCATTTT. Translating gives CASSLGPRGGQPQHF.

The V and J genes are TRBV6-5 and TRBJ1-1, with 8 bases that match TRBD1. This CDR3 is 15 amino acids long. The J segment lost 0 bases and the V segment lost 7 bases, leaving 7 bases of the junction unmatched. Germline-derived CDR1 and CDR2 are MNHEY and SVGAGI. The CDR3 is CASTRGDRLNTEAFF. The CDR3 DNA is TGTGCCAGCACCCGAGGGGACAGGTTGAACACTGAAGCTTTCTTT.

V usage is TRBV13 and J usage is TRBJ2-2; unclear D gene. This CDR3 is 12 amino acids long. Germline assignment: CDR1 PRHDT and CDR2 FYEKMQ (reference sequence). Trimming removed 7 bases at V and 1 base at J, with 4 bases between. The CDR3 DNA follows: TGTGCCAGCACCAGGAACACCGGGGAGCTGTTTTTT. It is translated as CASTRNTGELFF.

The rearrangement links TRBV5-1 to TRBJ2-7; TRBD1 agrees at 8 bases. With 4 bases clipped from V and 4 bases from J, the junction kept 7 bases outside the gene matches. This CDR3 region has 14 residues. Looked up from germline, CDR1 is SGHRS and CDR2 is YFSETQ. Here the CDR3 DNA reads TGCGCCAGCAGCGACGGACAGGGTGCTTACGAGCAGTACTTC. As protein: CASSDGQGAYEQYF.

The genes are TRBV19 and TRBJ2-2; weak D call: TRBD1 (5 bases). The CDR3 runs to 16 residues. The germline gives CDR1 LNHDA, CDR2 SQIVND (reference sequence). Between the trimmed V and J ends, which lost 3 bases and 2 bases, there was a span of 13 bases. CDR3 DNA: TGTGCCAGTAGTATCTCAGGGCTCCTTAACACCGGGGAGCTGTTTTTT. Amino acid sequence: CASSISGLLNTGELFF.

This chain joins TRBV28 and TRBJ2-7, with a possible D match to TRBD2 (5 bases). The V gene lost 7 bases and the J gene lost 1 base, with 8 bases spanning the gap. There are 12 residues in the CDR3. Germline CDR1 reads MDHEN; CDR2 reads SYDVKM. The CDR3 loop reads CASTRTSYEQYF. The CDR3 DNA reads TGTGCCAGCACCCGGACTTCCTACGAGCAGTACTTC.

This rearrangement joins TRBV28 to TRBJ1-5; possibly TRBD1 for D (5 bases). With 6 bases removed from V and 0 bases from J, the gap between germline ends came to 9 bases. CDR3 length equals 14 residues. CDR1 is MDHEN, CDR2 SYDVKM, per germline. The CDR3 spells CASSRGDSNQPQHF. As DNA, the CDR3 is TGTGCCAGCAGCCGGGGGGATAGCAATCAGCCCCAGCATTTT.

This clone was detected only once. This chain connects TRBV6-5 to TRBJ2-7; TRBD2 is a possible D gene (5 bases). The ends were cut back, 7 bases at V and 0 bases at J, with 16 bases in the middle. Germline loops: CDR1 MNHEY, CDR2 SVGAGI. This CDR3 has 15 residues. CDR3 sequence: CASTDLSGISYEQYF. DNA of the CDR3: TGTGCCAGCACCGACCTTTCCGGGATCTCCTACGAGCAGTACTTC.

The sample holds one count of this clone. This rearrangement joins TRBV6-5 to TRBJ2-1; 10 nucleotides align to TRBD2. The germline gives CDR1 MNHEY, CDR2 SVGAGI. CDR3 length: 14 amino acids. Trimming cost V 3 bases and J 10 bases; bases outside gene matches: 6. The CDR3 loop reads CASSYSSGSQEQFF. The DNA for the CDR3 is TGTGCCAGCAGTTATTCTAGCGGGAGTCAAGAGCAGTTCTTC.

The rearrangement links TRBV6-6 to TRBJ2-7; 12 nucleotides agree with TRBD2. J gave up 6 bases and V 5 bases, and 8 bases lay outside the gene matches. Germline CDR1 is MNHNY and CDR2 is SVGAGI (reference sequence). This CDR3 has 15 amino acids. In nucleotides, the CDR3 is TGTGCCAGCAGTCACACGACTAGCGGGGGCGCCGAGCAGTACTTC. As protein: CASSHTTSGGAEQYF.

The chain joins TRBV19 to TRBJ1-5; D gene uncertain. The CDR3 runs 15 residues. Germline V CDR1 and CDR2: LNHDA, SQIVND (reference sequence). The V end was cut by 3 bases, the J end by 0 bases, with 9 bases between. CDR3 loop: CASSIIDNSNQPQHF. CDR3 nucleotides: TGTGCCAGTAGTATCATAGACAATAGCAATCAGCCCCAGCATTTT. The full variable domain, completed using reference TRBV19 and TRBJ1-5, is DGGITQSPKYLFRKEGQNVTLSCEQNLNHDAMYWYRQDPGQGLRLIYYSQIVNDFQKGDIAEGYSVSREKKESFPLTVTSAQKNPTAFYLCASSIIDNSNQPQHFGDGTRLSIL.

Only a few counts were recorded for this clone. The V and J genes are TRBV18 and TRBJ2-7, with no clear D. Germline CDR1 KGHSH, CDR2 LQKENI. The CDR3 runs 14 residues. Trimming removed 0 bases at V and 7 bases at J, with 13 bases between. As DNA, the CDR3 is TGTGCCAGCTCACCACCAGGATACTATTATGAGCAGTACTTC. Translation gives CASSPPGYYYEQYF.

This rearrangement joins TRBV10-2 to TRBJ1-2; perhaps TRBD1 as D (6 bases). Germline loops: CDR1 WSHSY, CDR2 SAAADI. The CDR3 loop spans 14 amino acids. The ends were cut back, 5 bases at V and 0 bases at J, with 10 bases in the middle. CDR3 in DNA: TGCGCCAGCAGTCAGGGGCCCGCTAACTATGGCTACACCTTC. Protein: CASSQGPANYGYTF.

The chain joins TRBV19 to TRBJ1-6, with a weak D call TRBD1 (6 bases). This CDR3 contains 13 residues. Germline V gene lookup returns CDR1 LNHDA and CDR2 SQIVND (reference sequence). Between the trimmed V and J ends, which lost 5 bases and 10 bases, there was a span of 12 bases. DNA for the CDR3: TGTGCCAGTAGTCTCAAGGGGGAGTCACCCCTCCACTTT. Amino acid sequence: CASSLKGESPLHF.

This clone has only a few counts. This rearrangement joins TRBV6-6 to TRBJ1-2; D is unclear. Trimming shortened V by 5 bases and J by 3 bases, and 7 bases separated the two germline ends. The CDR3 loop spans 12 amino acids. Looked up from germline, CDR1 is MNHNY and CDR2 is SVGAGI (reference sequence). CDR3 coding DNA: TGTGCCAGCAGTCCCCGGGACTATGGCTACACCTTC. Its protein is CASSPRDYGYTF.

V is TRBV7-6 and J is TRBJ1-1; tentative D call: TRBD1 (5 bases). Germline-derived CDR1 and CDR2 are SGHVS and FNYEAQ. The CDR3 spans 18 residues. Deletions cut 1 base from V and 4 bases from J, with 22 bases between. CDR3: CASSLEASHVGGVTEAFF. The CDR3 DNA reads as TGTGCCAGCAGCTTAGAGGCCTCACACGTGGGGGGGGTCACTGAAGCTTTCTTT.

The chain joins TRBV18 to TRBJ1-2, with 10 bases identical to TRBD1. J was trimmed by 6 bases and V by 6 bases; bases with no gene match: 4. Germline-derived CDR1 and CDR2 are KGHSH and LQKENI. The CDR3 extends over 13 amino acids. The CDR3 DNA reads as TGTGCCAGCTCGAGACAGGGGGCAAATGGCTACACCTTC. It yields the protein CASSRQGANGYTF.